A single sample gave rise to the 4 T cell receptor beta chains below, sequenced in a study of T cell responses to AZD1222 COVID-19 vaccine. TCRdb keeps only in-frame clones here, not all; method: immunoSEQ multiplex PCR. The repertoire holds more than 120,000 clones, approximately 86% seen once, with around 5% in the top ten. Specimen: peripheral blood, collected 28 days after the second dose of the MenACWY control vaccine. These receptors all come from an adult who received the MenACWY meningococcal vaccine as a control.

The rearrangement joins TRBV14 to TRBJ1-1; the D is unclear. Germline CDR1 is SGHDN and CDR2 is FVKESK. V dropped 4 bases and J dropped 0 bases, with 9 bases sitting between them. CDR3 length: 14 residues. CDR3 sequence reads: CASSPLGMNTEAFF. CDR3 coding DNA: TGTGCCAGCAGCCCCCTGGGCATGAACACTGAAGCTTTCTTT.

The chain has TRBV9 and TRBJ2-1; 7 positions agree with TRBD1. The V gene's germline CDR1 is SGDLS and CDR2 YYNGEE. The V gene end was trimmed by 4 bases and the J gene end by 4 bases; junction bases not matched to a gene: 8. This CDR3 comprises 15 residues. In nucleotides, the CDR3 is TGTGCCAGCAGCTCTGCGAAGGGGGCTTACAATGAGCAGTTCTTC. Its translation is CASSSAKGAYNEQFF.

The chain carries TRBV5-5 and TRBJ1-5; D may be TRBD1 (6 bases). The V gene's germline CDR1 is SGHKS and CDR2 YYEKEE (reference sequence). V was clipped by 4 bases and J by 11 bases, with 25 bases between them. The CDR3 loop spans 16 amino acids. This CDR3 reads CASSQTTREGVITQHF. CDR3 sequence (DNA): TGTGCCAGCAGCCAAACAACCAGGGAGGGGGTGATAACCCAGCATTTT.

V is TRBV7-8 and J is TRBJ1-1; no definite D call. This CDR3 is 14 amino acids long. Germline CDR1 is SGHVS and CDR2 is FQNEAQ. V was pared by 1 base and J by 1 base, with 7 bases between. The CDR3 coding sequence is TGTGCCAGCAGCTTAGAAGGGAGGAACACTGAAGCTTTCTTT. Translated: CASSLEGRNTEAFF.